This TCR beta chain was profiled in a study of read filtering for tumor transcriptome and immune sequencing (dated by TCRdb to between 2020 and 2021). For context, the study as a whole: The cohort was composed of roughly 16 male and approximately 15 female patients, with a mean age of roughly 61 years and an age range of about 47 to 80. Under revised international staging, about 8 patients fell into R-ISS I, 15 or so into R-ISS II and more than five into R-ISS III. After DNase treatment, whole-transcriptome libraries were prepared with the TruSeq RNA Access Library Prep Kit. The study compared TCR repertoires from targeted immune repertoire sequencing and bulk whole-transcriptome sequencing run on the same bone marrow samples. TCR-region mapped reads per sample ranged from about 4.05 to 11 million with IR-seq versus only about 75 to 1,400 with RNA-seq. As a main aim, a read-filtering strategy for immune repertoire data was addressed, with the specific question being whether clonotypes supported by a single read should be removed.

Unmatched junction bases come to 7, with V trimmed by 4 bases and J by 7 bases. There are 15 amino acids in the CDR3, from cysteine to phenylalanine inclusive. The DNA shown is the 45-base CDR3, in frame from base 1. Reading the germline V gene (reference sequence) gives CDR1 LNHDA and CDR2 SQIVND. This clonotype was counted many times. The antigen it binds to is not known. It has no much larger one-base neighbor in the sample; base qualities were not kept. TCR libraries were built from 400 ng RNA with the Immunoverse kit, using molecular barcoded adaptors covering alpha/delta and beta/gamma chains. TCR library preparation used the same RNA that was used for transcriptome sequencing. TCR libraries were sequenced on an Illumina HiSeq 4000 with 2 x 150 cycles. Processing in the source paper ran as follows. Using MiXCR, which included quality filtering and error correction, TCR reads were aligned to human V, D, J and C references and then assembled into CDR3 clonotypes. Clonotype counts and gene usage diversity were analyzed with the tcR package in R. Raw mapping reads were checked after the RNA-seq reads had been mapped by STAR aligner version 2.5.3a onto the human GRCh37 genome. To test how sequencing depth affects detected clonotypes, IR-seq fastq files were randomly downsampled with Seqtk 1.3. TCRdb trimmed the raw reads at Q25, called clones with MiXCR and kept productive beta chains. Records with the same CDR3 protein are collapsed into one entry carrying the most frequent genes and DNA. The V and J calls shown here were made by TCRdb, not taken from the authors' results. This sample holds tens of thousands of distinct CDR3 sequences; more than 11% were observed only once. The top ten constitute 45% of the sample.

Bone marrow was sampled from every patient at the time of active disease. Isolation of bone marrow mononuclear cells was performed by Ficoll-Hypaque density gradient centrifugation. Myeloma plasma cells were removed and CD138-negative cells were obtained by negative selection following labeling with CD138 magnetic microbeads on a MACS separator. Purity of the isolated cells was checked by flow cytometry on an Attune NxT using CD138 antibodies. TRIzol reagent was used to extract total RNA, which was then quantified with a NanoDrop spectrophotometer. Paired RNA-seq and IR-seq were performed on the CD138-negative bone marrow sample of each patient. What the research found in general, with its limitations: In IR-seq, single-read clonotypes were around four fifths of clonotypes but about 3.5% of total reads; in RNA-seq they were over 65% of clonotypes and more than 40% of reads. When single-read clonotypes were removed, the proportions of shared clonotypes in IR-seq and RNA-seq correlated more strongly. Compared with RNA-seq, IR-seq captured clonotypes at much greater depth and more reliably, and a smaller IR-seq throughput was enough to identify most of the shared clonotypes. Rather than purified T cells, the sorted CD138-negative fraction was a mixed bone marrow immune population.

The sequencing sample was made of a population of CD138-negative cells sorted from bone marrow. Explained via the paper, the cell subset or site label denotes: bone marrow mononuclear cells depleted of CD138+ plasma/myeloma cells by negative magnetic selection. This chain joins TRBV19 to TRBJ2-1, and 10 junctional nucleotides match TRBD2. The TCR comes from a donor aged 40 or over with multiple myeloma. The DNA sequence is given as TGTGCCAGTAGTAGAGGACTAGCGGCTAGGAATGAGCAGTTCTTC. Its amino acids are CASSRGLAARNEQFF.